This TCR beta chain derives from a study of blood T cell repertoires in COVID-19. Across the study: Some COVID-19 samples were acute and others convalescent; all came from the United States, Italy and Spain. PBMCs, B-cell-depleted T cells, or T cells were the source of the cDNA or gDNA that made up the material.

Original processing notes: Cell counts per sample came from amplifying reference gene primers. Assay used: immunoSEQ multiplex PCR; TCRdb lists only in-frame clones, some missing. The D gene and trimming were derived from the DNA, and the V and J assignments and clone size from that table. The sample consists of around 230,000 clones, about 80% of them appearing once. The V end lost 0 bases, the J end lost 4 bases, and 7 bases lay between the germline ends. CDR3 length equals 14 residues. Germline V gives CDR1 LGHDT, CDR2 YNNKEL (reference sequence). The source is an elderly woman with acute or convalescent COVID-19. The rearrangement links TRBV3-1 (or the pseudogene TRBV3-2) to TRBJ1-5; D is undetermined. Sequencing was carried out using peripheral blood. DNA for the CDR3: TGTGCCAGCAGCCAAGACCGTGAGAATCAGCCCCAGCATTTT. Its protein is CASSQDRENQPQHF.